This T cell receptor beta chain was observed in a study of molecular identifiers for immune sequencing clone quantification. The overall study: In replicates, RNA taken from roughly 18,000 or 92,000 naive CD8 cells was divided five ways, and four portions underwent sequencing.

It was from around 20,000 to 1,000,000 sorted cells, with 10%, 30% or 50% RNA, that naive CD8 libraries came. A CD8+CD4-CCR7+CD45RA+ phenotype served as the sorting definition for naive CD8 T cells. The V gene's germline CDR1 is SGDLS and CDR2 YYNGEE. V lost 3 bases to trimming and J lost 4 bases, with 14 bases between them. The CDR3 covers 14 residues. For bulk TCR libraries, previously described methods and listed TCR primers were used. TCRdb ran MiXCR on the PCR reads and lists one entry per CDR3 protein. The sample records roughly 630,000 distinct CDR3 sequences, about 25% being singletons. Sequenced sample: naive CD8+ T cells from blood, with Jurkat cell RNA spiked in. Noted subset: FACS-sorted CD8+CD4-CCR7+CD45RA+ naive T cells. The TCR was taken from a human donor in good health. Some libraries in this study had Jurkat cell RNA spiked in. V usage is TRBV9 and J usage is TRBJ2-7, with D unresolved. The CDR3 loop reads CASSAGFAGYEQYF. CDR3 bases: TGTGCCAGCAGCGCCGGCTTCGCAGGATACGAGCAGTACTTC. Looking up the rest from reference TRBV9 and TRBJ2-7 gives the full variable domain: DSGVTQTPKHLITATGQRVTLRCSPRSGDLSVYWYQQSLDQGLQFLIQYYNGEERAKGNILERFSAQQFPDLHSELNLSSLELGDSALYFCASSAGFAGYEQYFGPGTRLTVT.